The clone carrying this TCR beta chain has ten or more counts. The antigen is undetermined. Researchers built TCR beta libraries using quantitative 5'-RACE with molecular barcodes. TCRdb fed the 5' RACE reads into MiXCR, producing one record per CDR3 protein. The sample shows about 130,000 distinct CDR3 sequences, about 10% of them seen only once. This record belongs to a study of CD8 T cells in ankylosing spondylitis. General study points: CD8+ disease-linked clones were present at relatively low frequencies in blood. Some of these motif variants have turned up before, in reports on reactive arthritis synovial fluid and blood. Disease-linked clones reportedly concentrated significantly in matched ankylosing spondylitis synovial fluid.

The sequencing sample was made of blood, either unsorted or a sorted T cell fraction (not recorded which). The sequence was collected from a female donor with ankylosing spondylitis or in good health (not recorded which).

CDR3 sequence: CASSLSHRETQYF. The CDR3 DNA sequence: TGTGCCAGCAGTTTATCCCACAGAGAGACCCAGTACTTC. J is TRBJ2-5 and V is TRBV12-3 or TRBV12-4; no clear D gene. V gave up 2 bases and J gave up 4 bases, with 8 bases separating them. The CDR3 has 13 amino acids.